The next 16 T cell receptor beta chains were all read from a single sample in a study of T-cell memory formation after mild COVID-19. MiXCR, run by TCRdb on the 5' RACE reads, gives a single entry per CDR3 protein. This table holds 200,000 to 250,000 distinct CDR3 sequences, roughly a tenth found once. Sequences were obtained from PBMCs or a T cell subset sorted from them (not recorded which). The origin of the receptors is a man aged 18 to 35 who had mild COVID-19 (a few samples of this study predate the infection). Cell type and time point are not known.

The chain recombines TRBV10-3 with TRBJ2-7; unclear D gene. The CDR3 is 12 amino acids. The V end lost 2 bases, the J end lost 4 bases, and 6 bases lay between the germline ends. The germline CDR1 and CDR2 sequences are ENHRY and SYGVKD. CDR3 sequence reads: CAISETAYEQYF. CDR3 nucleotide sequence: TGTGCCATCAGTGAGACAGCTTACGAGCAGTACTTC.

This clonotype has more than one count but fewer than ten. J is TRBJ1-1 and V is TRBV6-6, with no clear D. CDR1 MNHNY and CDR2 SVGAGI come from the germline V gene (reference sequence). Trimming cost V 0 bases and J 6 bases, with 14 bases left between them. CDR3 size: 15 residues. CDR3 amino acids: CASSYSSSGNAEAFF. The CDR3 region has the DNA TGTGCCAGCAGTTACTCGAGTAGTGGAAACGCTGAAGCTTTCTTT.

The CDR3 is CASSRRGSSTDTQYF. CDR3 nucleotides: TGTGCCAGCAGCCGGCGGGGTTCTAGCACAGATACGCAGTATTTT. The chain carries TRBV3-1 and TRBJ2-3; D may be TRBD2 (6 bases). Germline V gene lookup returns CDR1 LGHDT and CDR2 YNNKEL (reference sequence). This CDR3 has 15 amino acids. V was pared by 4 bases and J by 0 bases, with 11 bases between.

This clonotype came up a few times. V and J are TRBV5-8 and TRBJ1-2, with D hard to call. V lost 3 bases and J 8 bases, leaving 14 bases between the germline ends. Per germline, CDR1 SGHTS and CDR2 YDEGEE. The CDR3 has 13 residues. CDR3 sequence reads: CASSSAGIGGYTF. The CDR3 DNA reads as TGTGCCAGCAGCTCCGCCGGGATAGGAGGCTACACCTTC.

This clonotype was observed a few times. CDR3 nucleotide sequence: TGTGCCAGCAGTTGGGAGGGGAATTCACCCCTCCACTTT. It specifies CASSWEGNSPLHF. The genes are TRBV6-6 and TRBJ1-6, with D tentatively TRBD1 (5 bases). V lost 4 bases and J lost 7, with 8 bases in between. CDR1 and CDR2 from the germline V gene are MNHNY and SVGAGI (reference sequence). The CDR3 runs to 13 residues.

This clonotype turned up a few times. The gene calls are TRBV7-2 and TRBJ1-5, with 10 bases matching TRBD1. The CDR3 runs 16 residues. Germline values: CDR1 SGHTA, CDR2 FQGNSA. V gave up 5 bases and J gave up 3 bases; unmatched junction bases: 7. CDR3 protein: CASSARDRGYNQPQHF. The CDR3 DNA follows: TGTGCCAGCAGCGCCCGGGACAGGGGATACAATCAGCCCCAGCATTTT.

This clonotype was observed at least ten times. V is TRBV5-1 and J is TRBJ2-3, with 7 bases that match TRBD2. CDR1 SGHRS and CDR2 YFSETQ come from the germline V gene. The J segment lost 5 bases and the V segment lost 1 base, leaving 7 bases of the junction unmatched. The CDR3 extends over 15 amino acids. CDR3 sequence reads: CASSLWEGVEDTQYF. The CDR3 DNA sequence: TGCGCCAGCAGCTTGTGGGAGGGAGTCGAAGATACGCAGTATTTT.

The chain is built from TRBV6-4 and TRBJ1-5, with 8 bases aligning to TRBD1. The ends lost 4 bases at V and 6 bases at J; junction bases unmatched: 8. The CDR3 is made up of 15 amino acids. Germline V lookup: CDR1 MRHNA, CDR2 SNTAGT. In nucleotides, the CDR3 is TGTGCCAGCAGTGCCGAAGACAGGGGCGGTCAGCCCCAGCATTTT. Its translation is CASSAEDRGGQPQHF.

The CDR3 reads CASSLVGTTGSGETQYF. The CDR3 bases are TGCGCCAGCAGCTTGGTGGGTACAACAGGATCCGGGGAGACCCAGTACTTC. V usage is TRBV5-1 and J usage is TRBJ2-5; TRBD1 might be the D (5 bases). CDR1 and CDR2 from the germline V gene are SGHRS and YFSETQ. Trimming stripped 0 bases from V and 5 bases from J, with 20 bases between. The CDR3 length is 17 residues. Supplemented by reference TRBV5-1 and TRBJ2-5, the full variable domain reads KAGVTQTPRYLIKTRGQQVTLSCSPISGHRSVSWYQQTPGQGLQFLFEYFSETQRNKGNFPGRFSGRQFSNSRSEMNVSTLELGDSALYLCASSLVGTTGSGETQYFGPGTRLLVL.

The CDR3 sequence: CASSSFGRRDYEQYF. Here the CDR3 DNA reads TGTGCCAGCAGTTCCTTTGGTCGCAGGGATTACGAGCAGTACTTC. The V call is TRBV6-5, the J call TRBJ2-7; possible D gene TRBD1, 5 bases. The CDR3 contains 15 residues. Trimming cost V 4 bases and J 4 bases, with 17 bases left between them. Germline CDR1 is MNHEY and CDR2 is SVGAGI.

This chain uses TRBV7-3 with TRBJ1-1, with D possibly being TRBD1 (5 bases). This CDR3 spans 14 amino acids. CDR1 and CDR2 (germline): SGHTA, FQGTGA. Trimming pared 6 bases from V and 3 bases from J, leaving 14 bases between. CDR3 region: CASSGLGGDTEAFF. Written as DNA, the CDR3 is TGTGCCAGCAGTGGTCTCGGAGGGGACACTGAAGCTTTCTTT.

This clonotype has ten or more counts. The chain combines TRBV7-2 with TRBJ1-5; 10 nucleotides agree with TRBD1. CDR1 SGHTA and CDR2 FQGNSA come from the germline V gene. This CDR3 contains 17 residues. The V segment lost 2 bases and the J segment 5 bases; nucleotides outside the gene matches: 9. CDR3 coding DNA: TGTGCCAGCAGCTTACTAGGGACAGGGGCCAAACATCAGCCCCAGCATTTT. Translated: CASSLLGTGAKHQPQHF.

This clonotype showed up just a few times. This chain joins TRBV6-6 and TRBJ2-7; 11 positions agree with TRBD1. CDR1 is MNHNY and CDR2 is SVGAGI in the germline V gene (reference sequence). The CDR3 is 13 amino acids. CDR3 DNA: TGTGCCAGCAGTCAAGCGGGACAGGGGGAATTCCTAGTC. Translated: CASSQAGQGEFLV.

A remark on this clonotype: At one end the junction does not follow the germline gene, possibly because of a read error. This chain links TRBV4-2 with TRBJ2-5, with D possibly being TRBD2 (7 bases). Germline V gives CDR1 LGHNA, CDR2 YNFKEQ. This CDR3 comprises 15 residues. CDR3 protein: CASSLRGGASETRYF. Written as DNA, the CDR3 is TGTGCCAGCAGCCTTAGAGGGGGGGCCTCAGAGACCCGGTACTTC.

The chain links TRBV9 to TRBJ2-1; 8 bases are a match to TRBD2. Germline V CDR1 and CDR2: SGDLS, YYNGEE. The CDR3 contains 14 residues. The trim removed 4 bases at V and 3 bases at J, leaving 3 bases unmatched. The CDR3 loop reads CASSTGTSYNEQFF. In nucleotides, the CDR3 is TGTGCCAGCAGCACCGGGACTAGCTACAATGAGCAGTTCTTC. The variable domain in full, with the rest retrieved from reference TRBV9 and TRBJ2-1, is DSGVTQTPKHLITATGQRVTLRCSPRSGDLSVYWYQQSLDQGLQFLIQYYNGEERAKGNILERFSAQQFPDLHSELNLSSLELGDSALYFCASSTGTSYNEQFFGPGTRLTVL.

This clonotype was detected a few times. The genes are TRBV5-1 and TRBJ2-7; D is perhaps TRBD1 or TRBD2 (5 bases each). The ends were cut back, 4 bases at V and 2 bases at J, with 19 bases in the middle. The CDR3 is made up of 16 amino acids. Germline loops: CDR1 SGHRS, CDR2 YFSETQ. CDR3: CASSPGRKLSTYEQYF. The CDR3 nucleotides are TGCGCCAGCAGCCCGGGACGGAAACTCTCAACCTACGAGCAGTACTTC.